The 27 T cell receptor beta chains given below trace back to one sample, sequenced in a study of cytomegalovirus exposure and HLA in healthy donors. The PCR employed 60 Vbeta primers together with 13 Jbeta primers. The table came from immunoSEQ multiplex PCR; TCRdb's copy has only in-frame clones and leaves some out. The sample holds roughly 130,000 clones, about three quarters seen once. The sequencing sample was made of PBMCs. The receptors originated from a human donor in good health.

The V gene is TRBV7-9, the J gene TRBJ1-1; D is unresolved. Germline assignment: CDR1 SEHNR and CDR2 FQNEAQ (reference sequence). The CDR3 runs to 16 residues. The ends were cut back, 1 base at V and 0 bases at J, with 12 bases in the middle. CDR3 DNA: TGTGCCAGCAGCTTAGACAGTTGGGAGATGAACACTGAAGCTTTCTTT. This codes for CASSLDSWEMNTEAFF.

The genes are TRBV7-9 and TRBJ2-7; TRBD2 agrees at 9 bases. The CDR3 loop spans 17 amino acids. Germline V gene sequence: CDR1 SEHNR, CDR2 FQNEAQ (reference sequence). The V segment lost 1 base and the J segment 0 bases; nucleotides outside the gene matches: 7. The DNA of the CDR3 is TGTGCCAGCAGCTTAGAGGTACTAGCGGGCAACTCCTACGAGCAGTACTTC. Encoded protein: CASSLEVLAGNSYEQYF.

The V call is TRBV30, the J call TRBJ1-2; 8 positions match TRBD1. The CDR3 is 15 residues long. Germline V gene data show CDR1 as GTSNPN and CDR2 as SVGIG (reference sequence). Trimming took 2 bases from V and 0 from J; bases not matched to a gene: 5. This CDR3 reads CAWSSDRGANYGYTF. The CDR3 nucleotides read TGTGCCTGGAGTTCCGACAGGGGAGCTAACTATGGCTACACCTTC.

The rearrangement links TRBV18 to TRBJ2-1; 11 nucleotides match TRBD1. The CDR3 runs to 15 residues. The germline gives CDR1 KGHSH, CDR2 LQKENI. V was pared by 2 bases and J by 8 bases, with 5 bases of the junction left unmatched. The CDR3 sequence: CASSPGQGAGDEQFF. CDR3 coding DNA: TGTGCCAGCTCACCAGGACAGGGGGCAGGAGATGAGCAGTTCTTC.

J is TRBJ2-5 and V is TRBV6-5; 8 bases map to TRBD2. The germline gives CDR1 MNHEY, CDR2 SVGAGI. The junction had 7 bases not matched to a gene; V was cut back by 5 bases and J by 2 bases. The CDR3 totals 15 residues. The CDR3 loop reads CASSRGTRDQETQYF. In nucleotides, the CDR3 is TGTGCCAGCAGTAGGGGGACTAGGGATCAAGAGACCCAGTACTTC.

This chain uses TRBV19 with TRBJ2-7, with D possibly TRBD2 on 6 matching bases. Looked up from germline, CDR1 is LNHDA and CDR2 is SQIVND (reference sequence). This CDR3 has 17 residues. V lost 2 bases, J lost 2 bases, and 19 bases lay in between. CDR3: CASSIMWAGRKTYEQYF. The DNA for the CDR3 is TGTGCCAGTAGTATAATGTGGGCGGGACGGAAAACCTACGAGCAGTACTTC.

The V gene is TRBV19, the J gene TRBJ2-1; D perhaps matches TRBD1 (6 bases). Germline V gene sequence: CDR1 LNHDA, CDR2 SQIVND (reference sequence). V was cut by 3 bases and J by 1 base, with 13 bases left in between. This CDR3 spans 16 amino acids. The CDR3 sequence: CASSILTGPSYNEQFF. The DNA for the CDR3 is TGTGCCAGTAGTATCCTAACAGGGCCGTCCTACAATGAGCAGTTCTTC.

This clone was found a few times. The V gene is TRBV14, the J gene TRBJ1-1, with D tentatively TRBD1 (5 bases). The V gene lost 3 bases and the J gene lost 1 base, with 9 bases spanning the gap. This CDR3 has 14 amino acids. In germline, CDR1 is SGHDN, CDR2 FVKESK. CDR3: CASSHWQGNTEAFF. The CDR3 DNA reads as TGTGCCAGCAGCCATTGGCAGGGGAACACTGAAGCTTTCTTT. The full variable domain, in which reference TRBV14 and TRBJ1-1 provide the parts outside the CDR3, is EAGVTQFPSHSVIEKGQTVTLRCDPISGHDNLYWYRRVMGKEIKFLLHFVKESKQDESGMPNNRFLAERTGGTYSTLKVQPAELEDSGVYFCASSHWQGNTEAFFGQGTRLTVV.

The rearrangement links TRBV6-1 to TRBJ1-5, with 10 bases identical to TRBD1. This CDR3 is built from 14 residues. The junction had 0 bases not matched to a gene; V was cut back by 1 base and J by 6 bases. The germline gives CDR1 MNHNS, CDR2 SASEGT. Here the CDR3 DNA reads TGTGCCAGCAGTGAAGGACAGGGGGCTCAGCCCCAGCATTTT. It specifies CASSEGQGAQPQHF.

This chain connects TRBV2 to TRBJ2-7; a weak D match, TRBD1 (6 bases). Germline V gives CDR1 SNHLY, CDR2 FYNNEI. This CDR3 has 15 residues. V lost 1 base and J 0 bases, leaving 10 bases between the germline ends. The CDR3 loop is CASSEGGTNSYEQYF. DNA of the CDR3: TGTGCCAGCAGTGAAGGGGGGACAAACTCCTACGAGCAGTACTTC.

The chain has TRBV27 and TRBJ1-1; TRBD1 is a possible D gene (6 bases). This CDR3 region has 13 residues. Trimming took 8 bases from V and 3 from J, leaving 13 bases between them. Germline CDR1 reads MNHEY; CDR2 reads SMNVEV (reference sequence). The CDR3 here is CASGLGGDTEAFF. The CDR3 region has the DNA TGTGCCAGCGGGTTAGGGGGGGACACTGAAGCTTTCTTT.

This chain links TRBV7-9 with TRBJ1-1; a weak D match, TRBD1 (6 bases). Trimming removed 3 bases at V and 10 bases at J, with 9 bases between. This CDR3 comprises 11 residues. Per the germline V gene, CDR1 is SEHNR and CDR2 is FQNEAQ (reference sequence). In nucleotides, the CDR3 is TGTGCCAGCAGCTTGGGGGCTTCAGCTTTCTTT. The encoded protein is CASSLGASAFF.

V usage is TRBV7-2 and J usage is TRBJ2-6; TRBD1 might be the D (6 bases). The CDR3 covers 18 residues. V gave up 5 bases and J gave up 0 bases, with 17 bases separating them. Looked up from germline, CDR1 is SGHTA and CDR2 is FQGNSA. CDR3 bases: TGTGCCAGCAGCCCCCGGGACACATCCCTCTCTGGGGCCAACGTCCTGACTTTC. This codes for CASSPRDTSLSGANVLTF.

The gene calls are TRBV14 and TRBJ2-5; 7 nucleotides line up with TRBD1. CDR3 length: 17 residues. Germline CDR1 and CDR2: SGHDN and FVKESK. Trimming removed 3 bases from V and 2 bases from J; junction bases left unmatched: 12. CDR3 in DNA: TGTGCCAGCAGCCATTCAACAGGGGTTCGGTGGCAAGAGACCCAGTACTTC. Protein product: CASSHSTGVRWQETQYF. Filled out from reference TRBV14 and TRBJ2-5, the complete variable domain reads EAGVTQFPSHSVIEKGQTVTLRCDPISGHDNLYWYRRVMGKEIKFLLHFVKESKQDESGMPNNRFLAERTGGTYSTLKVQPAELEDSGVYFCASSHSTGVRWQETQYFGPGTRLLVL.

This clone has a handful of counts. V gene TRBV19 combines with J gene TRBJ1-1; D unclear. V was shortened by 4 bases and J by 3 bases, with 12 bases between the two germline ends. There are 14 residues in the CDR3. The germline gives CDR1 LNHDA, CDR2 SQIVND (reference sequence). The CDR3 DNA reads as TGTGCCAGTAGTAAGGGAGCGGTGGACACTGAAGCTTTCTTT. This translates into CASSKGAVDTEAFF.

CDR3 DNA: TGTGCCAGCTCCCCTAGACAGGGGGCTCAGCCCCAGCATTTT. The encoded protein is CASSPRQGAQPQHF. The chain combines TRBV18 with TRBJ1-5; TRBD1 matches at 10 bases. Per the germline V gene, CDR1 is KGHSH and CDR2 is LQKENI. This CDR3 is 14 amino acids long. The junction had 5 bases not matched to a gene; V was cut back by 6 bases and J by 6 bases.

The CDR3 protein is CASGRPGLAGSDTQYF. CDR3 bases: TGTGCTAGTGGCCGGCCCGGACTAGCGGGGTCAGATACGCAGTATTTT. The chain couples TRBV12-5 to TRBJ2-3; 12 bases map to TRBD2. In germline, CDR1 is LGHNT, CDR2 FRNRAP. The CDR3 spans 16 residues. Trimming at V came to 6 bases and at J to 4 bases, leaving 8 bases not matched to a gene. Based on the CDR3 plus reference TRBV12-5 and TRBJ2-3, the full variable domain is DARVTQTPRHKVTEMGQEVTMRCQPILGHNTVFWYRQTMMQGLELLAYFRNRAPLDDSGMPKDRFSAEMPDATLATLKIQPSEPRDSAVYFCASGRPGLAGSDTQYFGPGTRLTVL.

This rearrangement joins TRBV6-1 to TRBJ2-7; D is uncertain. The CDR3 is made up of 14 amino acids. V was cut by 5 bases and J by 3 bases, with 14 bases left in between. The germline CDR1 and CDR2 sequences are MNHNS and SASEGT. As DNA, the CDR3 is TGTGCCAGCAGTTATACTCCGGTAAACTACGAGCAGTACTTC. This gives the protein CASSYTPVNYEQYF.

The rearrangement uses TRBV2 and TRBJ1-3, with unresolved D. The CDR3 length is 15 residues. With 4 bases removed from V and 0 bases from J, the gap between germline ends came to 10 bases. CDR1 is SNHLY and CDR2 is FYNNEI in the germline V gene. CDR3 protein: CASSVGRHSGNTIYF. CDR3 bases: TGTGCCAGCAGTGTCGGCCGACACTCTGGAAACACCATATATTTT. The full variable domain, completed using reference TRBV2 and TRBJ1-3, is EPEVTQTPSHQVTQMGQEVILRCVPISNHLYFYWYRQILGQKVEFLVSFYNNEISEKSEIFDDQFSVERPDGSNFTLKIRSTKLEDSAMYFCASSVGRHSGNTIYFGEGSWLTVV.

Only a few counts were recorded for this clone. J is TRBJ1-1 and V is TRBV6-6; no clear D. Trimming removed 4 bases from V and 4 bases from J, with 13 bases in between. Germline V gene lookup returns CDR1 MNHNY and CDR2 SVGAGI (reference sequence). The CDR3 is 14 amino acids. The CDR3: CASSFSGLGTEAFF. CDR3 coding DNA: TGTGCCAGCAGTTTTTCAGGATTGGGCACTGAAGCTTTCTTT.

Only a few counts were recorded for this clone. A much larger clone sits a single nucleotide away, making a read error possible. Other DNA variants within this sample encode the same CDR3. The gene calls are TRBV4-1 and TRBJ2-7; TRBD2 aligns across 9 bases. This CDR3 comprises 16 residues. Germline V gives CDR1 MGHRA, CDR2 YSYEKL. V was clipped by 0 bases and J by 6 bases; unmatched bases: 9. The CDR3 sequence: CASSQDQGGGASEQYF. Written as DNA, the CDR3 is TGCGCCAGCAGCCAAGATCAGGGCGGGGGGGCTTCCGAGCAGTACTTC.

This sequence joins TRBV9 and TRBJ2-1, with D perhaps TRBD2 (6 bases). The CDR3 is 15 residues long. V was clipped by 0 bases and J by 7 bases, with 14 bases between them. Germline lookup yields CDR1 SGDLS and CDR2 YYNGEE. The CDR3 DNA follows: TGTGCCAGCAGCGTAGCCGGAACAGGAGGGAATGAGCAGTTCTTC. Translated, it gives CASSVAGTGGNEQFF.

The chain has TRBV9 and TRBJ1-1, with TRBD1 matching 8 bases. CDR3 size: 14 residues. Per the germline V gene, CDR1 is SGDLS and CDR2 is YYNGEE. V was pared by 5 bases and J by 1 base, with 4 bases of the junction left unmatched. The CDR3 DNA reads TGTGCCAGCAGGAAACAGGGGGGGAACACTGAAGCTTTCTTT. This sequence encodes CASRKQGGNTEAFF. Complete variable domain (other parts from reference TRBV9 and TRBJ1-1): DSGVTQTPKHLITATGQRVTLRCSPRSGDLSVYWYQQSLDQGLQFLIQYYNGEERAKGNILERFSAQQFPDLHSELNLSSLELGDSALYFCASRKQGGNTEAFFGQGTRLTVV.

This sequence joins TRBV2 and TRBJ2-7; 7 nucleotides line up with TRBD1. V lost 10 bases, J lost 1 base, and 7 bases stayed unmatched. This CDR3 has 13 amino acids. Germline V gives CDR1 SNHLY, CDR2 FYNNEI. The CDR3 is CANPTGESYEQYF. CDR3 nucleotide sequence: TGTGCCAACCCAACAGGGGAGTCCTACGAGCAGTACTTC.

V is TRBV14 and J is TRBJ2-5; 7 bases align to TRBD1. V shed 7 bases and J 2 bases; nucleotides not matched to a gene: 10. Germline assignment: CDR1 SGHDN and CDR2 FVKESK. The CDR3 covers 15 residues. The CDR3 sequence is CASTPGQKIQETQYF. The CDR3 DNA is TGTGCCAGCACCCCGGGACAGAAAATACAAGAGACCCAGTACTTC.

V is TRBV4-2 and J is TRBJ2-1; D may be TRBD1 (5 bases). This CDR3 is built from 12 residues. The germline CDR1 and CDR2 sequences are LGHNA and YNFKEQ. V was clipped by 4 bases and J by 6 bases, with 7 bases between them. This chain's CDR3 is CASSRDSNEQFF. CDR3 coding DNA: TGTGCCAGCAGCCGAGACAGCAATGAGCAGTTCTTC.

This clone appeared a few times. The chain joins TRBV25-1 to TRBJ1-1, with 7 bases that match TRBD1. In germline, CDR1 is MGHDK, CDR2 SYGVNS. The CDR3 loop spans 14 amino acids. The trim removed 7 bases at V and 8 bases at J, leaving 13 bases unmatched. For the CDR3, the DNA is TGTGCCAGCATTCCCCGGGACAGAAGGGCGGAAGCTTTCTTT. Amino acid sequence: CASIPRDRRAEAFF.